These 4 T cell receptor beta chains were all obtained from the same sample, sequenced in a study of technical replicates of blood from a handful of donors. Some clones are missing from TCRdb's copy, which holds only in-frame ones; the method was immunoSEQ multiplex PCR. Of under 90,000 clones in the sample, roughly 94% were seen once. The sequencing sample was made of T cells isolated from PBMCs. The source of these receptors is a human donor in good health.

The rearrangement joins TRBV15 to TRBJ2-5; 8 bases are a match to TRBD2. This CDR3 has 14 residues. With V trimmed by 8 bases and J by 1 base, 6 bases remained unmatched. Per the germline V gene, CDR1 is LNHNV and CDR2 is YYDKDF (reference sequence). CDR3 amino acids: CATSPGGSQETQYF. DNA for the CDR3: TGTGCCACCTCACCGGGGGGGAGCCAAGAGACCCAGTACTTC.

CDR3 sequence (DNA): TGTGCCAGTAGTGTCCAGATTAATCAGCCCCAGCATTTT. Protein sequence: CASSVQINQPQHF. The chain is built from TRBV19 and TRBJ1-5; D ambiguous. CDR1 is LNHDA and CDR2 is SQIVND in the germline V gene (reference sequence). This CDR3 comprises 13 residues. V lost 5 bases and J lost 4, with 9 bases in between.

The chain has TRBV10-3 and TRBJ2-1; TRBD2 might be the D (5 bases). Per the germline V gene, CDR1 is ENHRY and CDR2 is SYGVKD. V lost 6 bases, J lost 8 bases, and 17 bases lay in between. The CDR3 runs 14 residues. DNA for the CDR3: TGTGCCATCAGCCTGTCGTCCGGGGTCGATGAGCAGTTCTTC. This translates into CAISLSSGVDEQFF.

The chain links TRBV6-5 to TRBJ1-2; D might be TRBD1 (5 bases). CDR1 and CDR2 from the germline V gene are MNHEY and SVGAGI. The CDR3 extends over 15 amino acids. V lost 7 bases, J lost 1 base, and 16 bases lay in between. DNA for the CDR3: TGTGCCAGCACCAACGGGGGGTGGGGTAACTATGGCTACACCTTC. Amino acids: CASTNGGWGNYGYTF.